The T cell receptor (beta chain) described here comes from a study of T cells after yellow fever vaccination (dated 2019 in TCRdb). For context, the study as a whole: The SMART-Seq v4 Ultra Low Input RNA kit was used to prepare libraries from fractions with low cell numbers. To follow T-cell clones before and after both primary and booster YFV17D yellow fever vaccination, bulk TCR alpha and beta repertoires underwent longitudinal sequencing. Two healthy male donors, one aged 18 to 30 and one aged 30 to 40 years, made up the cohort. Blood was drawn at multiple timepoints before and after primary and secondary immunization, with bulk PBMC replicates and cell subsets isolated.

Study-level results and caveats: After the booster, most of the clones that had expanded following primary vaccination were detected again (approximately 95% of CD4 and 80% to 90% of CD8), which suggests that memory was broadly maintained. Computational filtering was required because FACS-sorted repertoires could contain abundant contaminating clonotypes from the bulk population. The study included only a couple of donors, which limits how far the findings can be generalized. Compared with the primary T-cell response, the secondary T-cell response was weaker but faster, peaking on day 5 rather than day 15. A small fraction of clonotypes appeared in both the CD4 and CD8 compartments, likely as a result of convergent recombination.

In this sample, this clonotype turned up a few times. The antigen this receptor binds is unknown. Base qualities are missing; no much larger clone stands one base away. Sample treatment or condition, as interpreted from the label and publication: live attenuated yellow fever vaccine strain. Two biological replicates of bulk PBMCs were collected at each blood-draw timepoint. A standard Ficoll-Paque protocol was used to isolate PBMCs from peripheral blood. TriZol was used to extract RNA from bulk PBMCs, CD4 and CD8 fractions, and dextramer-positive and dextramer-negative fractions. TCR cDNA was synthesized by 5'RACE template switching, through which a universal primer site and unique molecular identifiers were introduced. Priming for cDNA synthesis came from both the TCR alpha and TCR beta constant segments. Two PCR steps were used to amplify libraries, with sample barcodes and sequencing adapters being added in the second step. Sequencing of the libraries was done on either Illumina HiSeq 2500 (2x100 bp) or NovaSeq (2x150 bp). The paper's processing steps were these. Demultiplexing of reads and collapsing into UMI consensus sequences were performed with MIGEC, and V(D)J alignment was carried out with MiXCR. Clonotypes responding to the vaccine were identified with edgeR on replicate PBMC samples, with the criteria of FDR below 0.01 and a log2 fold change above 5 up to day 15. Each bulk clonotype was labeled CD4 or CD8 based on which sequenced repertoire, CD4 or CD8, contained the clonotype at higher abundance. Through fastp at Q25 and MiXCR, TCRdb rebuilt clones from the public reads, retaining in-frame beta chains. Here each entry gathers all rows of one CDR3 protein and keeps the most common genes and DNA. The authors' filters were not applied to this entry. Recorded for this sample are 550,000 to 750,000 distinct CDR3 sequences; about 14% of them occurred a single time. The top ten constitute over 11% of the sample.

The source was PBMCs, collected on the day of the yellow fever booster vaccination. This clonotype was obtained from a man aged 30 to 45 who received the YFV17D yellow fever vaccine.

DNA sequence: TGTGCCAGCAGCTTAATAGGGTCCCACGGGGAGCAGTTCTTC. This codes for CASSLIGSHGEQFF. The chain is assembled from TRBV11-3 and TRBJ2-1; no confident D gene assignment can be made. Looking up the germline V gene yields CDR1 SGHNT and CDR2 YENEEA. The junction shows trimming of 2 bases on V and 10 bases on J, plus 15 bases between the germline ends. Its CDR3 holds 14 amino acids, cysteine through phenylalanine. The entry retains the CDR3 DNA only, 42 bases that are in frame from base 1.